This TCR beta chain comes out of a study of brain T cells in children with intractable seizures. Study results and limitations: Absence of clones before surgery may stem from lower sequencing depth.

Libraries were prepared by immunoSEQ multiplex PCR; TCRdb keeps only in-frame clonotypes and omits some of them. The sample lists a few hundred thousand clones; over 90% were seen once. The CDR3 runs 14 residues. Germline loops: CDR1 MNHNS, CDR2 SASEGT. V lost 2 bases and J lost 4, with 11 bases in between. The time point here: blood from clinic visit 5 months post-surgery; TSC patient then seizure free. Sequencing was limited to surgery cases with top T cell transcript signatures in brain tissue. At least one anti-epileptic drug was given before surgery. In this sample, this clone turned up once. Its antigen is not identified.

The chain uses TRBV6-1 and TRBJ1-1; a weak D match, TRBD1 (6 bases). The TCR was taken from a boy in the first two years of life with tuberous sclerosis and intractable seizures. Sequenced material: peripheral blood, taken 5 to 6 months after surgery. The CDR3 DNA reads TGTGCCAGCAGTGAACAGGGGATAGTCACTGAAGCTTTCTTT. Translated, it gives CASSEQGIVTEAFF.